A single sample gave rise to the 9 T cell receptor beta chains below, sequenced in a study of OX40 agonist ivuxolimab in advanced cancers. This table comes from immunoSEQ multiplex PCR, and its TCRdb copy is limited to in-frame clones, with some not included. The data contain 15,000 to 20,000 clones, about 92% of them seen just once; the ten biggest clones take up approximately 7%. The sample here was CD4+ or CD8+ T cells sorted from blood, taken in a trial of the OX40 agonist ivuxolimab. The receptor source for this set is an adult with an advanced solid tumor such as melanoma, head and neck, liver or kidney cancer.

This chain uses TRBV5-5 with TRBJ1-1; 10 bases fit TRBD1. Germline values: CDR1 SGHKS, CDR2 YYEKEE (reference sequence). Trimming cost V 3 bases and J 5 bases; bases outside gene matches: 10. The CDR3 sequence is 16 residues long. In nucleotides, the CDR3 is TGTGCCAGCAGCTCTCTAACGACAGGGGGCAATACTGAAGCTTTCTTT. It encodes CASSSLTTGGNTEAFF.

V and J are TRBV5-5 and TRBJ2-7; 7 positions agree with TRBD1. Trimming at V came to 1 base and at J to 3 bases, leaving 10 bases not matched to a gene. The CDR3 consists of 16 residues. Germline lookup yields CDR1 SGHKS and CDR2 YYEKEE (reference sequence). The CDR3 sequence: CASSLSQTGFLYEQYF. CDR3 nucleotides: TGTGCCAGCAGCTTGTCCCAGACAGGGTTTCTCTACGAGCAGTACTTC.

CDR3 coding DNA: TGTGCCAGCAGGCCCGGGAAAATCTACGAGCAGTACTTC. It encodes CASRPGKIYEQYF. This rearrangement joins TRBV6-5 to TRBJ2-7; D perhaps matches TRBD2 (5 bases). Deletions cut 6 bases from V and 3 bases from J, with 12 bases between. The germline gives CDR1 MNHEY, CDR2 SVGAGI. There are 13 residues in the CDR3.

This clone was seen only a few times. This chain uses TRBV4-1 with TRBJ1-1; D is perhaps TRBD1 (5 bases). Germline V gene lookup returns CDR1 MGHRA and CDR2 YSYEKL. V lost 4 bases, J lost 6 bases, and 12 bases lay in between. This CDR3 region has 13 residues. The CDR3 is CASSRPQGSEAFF. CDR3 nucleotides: TGCGCCAGCAGCCGACCCCAGGGCTCTGAAGCTTTCTTT.

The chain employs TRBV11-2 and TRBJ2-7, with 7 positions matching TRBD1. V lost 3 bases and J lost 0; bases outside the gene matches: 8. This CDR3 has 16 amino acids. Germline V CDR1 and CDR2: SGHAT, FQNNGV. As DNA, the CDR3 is TGTGCCAGCAGCTTTAATTTGGGACAGAGCTCCTACGAGCAGTACTTC. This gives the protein CASSFNLGQSSYEQYF.

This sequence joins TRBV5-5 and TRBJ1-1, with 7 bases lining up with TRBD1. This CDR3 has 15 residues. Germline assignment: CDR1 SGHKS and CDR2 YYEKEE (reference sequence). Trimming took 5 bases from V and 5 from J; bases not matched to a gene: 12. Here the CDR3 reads CASRGPQGLRTEAFF. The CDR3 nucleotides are TGTGCCAGCAGGGGACCACAGGGGTTGAGAACTGAAGCTTTCTTT. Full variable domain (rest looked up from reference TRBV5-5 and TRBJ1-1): DAGVTQSPTHLIKTRGQQVTLRCSPISGHKSVSWYQQVLGQGPQFIFQYYEKEERGRGNFPDRFSARQFPNYSSELNVNALLLGDSALYLCASRGPQGLRTEAFFGQGTRLTVV.

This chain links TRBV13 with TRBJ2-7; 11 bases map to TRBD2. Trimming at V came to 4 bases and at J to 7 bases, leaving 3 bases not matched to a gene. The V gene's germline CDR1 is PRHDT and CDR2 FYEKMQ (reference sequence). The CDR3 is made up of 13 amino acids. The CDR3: CASSWGLAEEQYF. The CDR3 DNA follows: TGTGCCAGCAGCTGGGGACTAGCGGAAGAGCAGTACTTC.

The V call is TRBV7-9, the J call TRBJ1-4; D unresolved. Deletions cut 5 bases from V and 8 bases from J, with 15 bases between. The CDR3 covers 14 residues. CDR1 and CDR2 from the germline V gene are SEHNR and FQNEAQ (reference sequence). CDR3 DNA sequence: TGTGCCAGCAGCCAATCCGGGGTGGGGGAAAAACTGTTTTTT. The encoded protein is CASSQSGVGEKLFF.

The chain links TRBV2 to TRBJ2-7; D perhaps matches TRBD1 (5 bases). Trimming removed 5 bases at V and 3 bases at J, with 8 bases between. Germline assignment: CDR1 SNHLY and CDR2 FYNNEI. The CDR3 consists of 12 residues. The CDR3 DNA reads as TGTGCCAGCAGTTTTGACAGCTACGAGCAGTACTTC. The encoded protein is CASSFDSYEQYF.